This TCR beta chain originates from a study of CD8+CD57+ T cells in acquired aplastic anemia. Profiles of TCR beta VDJ and CDR3 were generated from a genomic DNA template. Each CDR3 protein is one row after TCRdb ran MiXCR on the reads. The sample yields 150,000 to 200,000 distinct CDR3 sequences, 45% to 60% seen once. CD8+CD57+ cell expansion, shown by flow cytometry, had occurred in the patients selected for sequencing. Source material: sorted CD4+, CD8+, or CD8+CD57+ T cells (not recorded which) from PBMCs. The sequence came from a human donor with aplastic anemia.

CDR3 sequence reads: CSARDPQGLVQETQYF. CDR3 DNA sequence: TGCAGTGCTAGAGACCCCCAAGGACTAGTCCAAGAGACCCAGTACTTC. The rearrangement uses TRBV20-1 and TRBJ2-5, with 7 positions matching TRBD2. The V and J ends lost 0 bases and 1 base, in that order; junction bases with no gene match: 8. CDR3 length: 16 residues. Germline V lookup: CDR1 DFQATT, CDR2 SNEGSKA (reference sequence).